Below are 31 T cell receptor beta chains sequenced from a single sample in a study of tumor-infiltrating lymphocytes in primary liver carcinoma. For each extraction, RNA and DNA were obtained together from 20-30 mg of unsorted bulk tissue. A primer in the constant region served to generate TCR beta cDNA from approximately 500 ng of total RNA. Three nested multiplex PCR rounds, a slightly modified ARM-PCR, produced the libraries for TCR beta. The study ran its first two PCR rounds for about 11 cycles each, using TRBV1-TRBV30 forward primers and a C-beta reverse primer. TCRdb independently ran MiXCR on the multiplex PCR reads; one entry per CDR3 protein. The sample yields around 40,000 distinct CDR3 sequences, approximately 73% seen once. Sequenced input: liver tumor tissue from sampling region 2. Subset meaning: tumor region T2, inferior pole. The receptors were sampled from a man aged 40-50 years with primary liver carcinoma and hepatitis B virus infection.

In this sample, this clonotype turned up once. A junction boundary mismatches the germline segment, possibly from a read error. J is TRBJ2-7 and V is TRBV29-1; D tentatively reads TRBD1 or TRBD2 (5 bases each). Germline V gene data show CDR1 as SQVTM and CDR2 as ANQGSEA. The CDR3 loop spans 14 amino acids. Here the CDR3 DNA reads TGCAGCGTACAAGATACAGGAGGCGAGGGCGAGCAATACTTC. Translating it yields CSVQDTGGEGEQYF.

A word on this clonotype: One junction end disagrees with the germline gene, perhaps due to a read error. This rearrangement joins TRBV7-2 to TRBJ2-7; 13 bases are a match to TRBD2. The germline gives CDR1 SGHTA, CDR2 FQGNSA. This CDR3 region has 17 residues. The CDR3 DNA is TGTGCCAGCGGCTTGAGGACTAGCGGGAGAAAATCCTACGAGCAGTACTTC. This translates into CASGLRTSGRKSYEQYF. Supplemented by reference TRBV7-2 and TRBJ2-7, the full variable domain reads GAGVSQSPSNKVTEKGKDVELRCDPISGHTALYWYRQSLGQGLEFLIYFQGNSAPDKSGLPSDRFSAERTGGSVSTLTIQRTQQEDSAVYLCASGLRTSGRKSYEQYFGPGTRLTVT.

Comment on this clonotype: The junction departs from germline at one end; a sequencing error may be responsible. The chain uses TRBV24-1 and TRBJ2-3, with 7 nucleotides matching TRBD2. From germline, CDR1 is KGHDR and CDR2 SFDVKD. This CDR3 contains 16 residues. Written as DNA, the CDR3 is TGTACCACCAGAGGGAGGGGAACGACTAGCACAGACACGCAGTATTTT. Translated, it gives CTTRGRGTTSTDTQYF.

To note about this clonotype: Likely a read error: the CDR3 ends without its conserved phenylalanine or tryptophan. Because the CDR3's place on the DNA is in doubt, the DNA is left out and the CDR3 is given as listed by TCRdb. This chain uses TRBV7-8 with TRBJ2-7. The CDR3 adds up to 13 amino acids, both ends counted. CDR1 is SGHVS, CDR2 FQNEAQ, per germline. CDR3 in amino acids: CASSFTRAYEKYL.

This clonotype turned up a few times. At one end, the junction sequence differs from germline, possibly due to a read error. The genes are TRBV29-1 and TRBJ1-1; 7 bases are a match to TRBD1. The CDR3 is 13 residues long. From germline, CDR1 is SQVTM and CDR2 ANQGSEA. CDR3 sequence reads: CNVRTGSNTEAFF. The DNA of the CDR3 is TGCAACGTTCGGACAGGCTCCAACACTGAAGCGTTCTTT.

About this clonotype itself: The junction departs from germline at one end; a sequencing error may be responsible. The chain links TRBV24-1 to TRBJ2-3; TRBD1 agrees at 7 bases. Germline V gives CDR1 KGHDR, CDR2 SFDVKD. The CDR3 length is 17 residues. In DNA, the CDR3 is TGTGCCATCAGTGATTCTTTAGGACAGGCAATTCTAGATACACAGTATTTT. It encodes CAISDSLGQAILDTQYF.

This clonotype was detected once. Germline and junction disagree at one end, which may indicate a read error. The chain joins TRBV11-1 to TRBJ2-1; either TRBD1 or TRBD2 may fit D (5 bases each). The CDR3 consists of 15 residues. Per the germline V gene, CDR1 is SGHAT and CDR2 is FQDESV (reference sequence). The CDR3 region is CASSFQGPLDNVQLF. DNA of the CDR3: TGTGCCAGCAGCTTCCAGGGACCCCTGGACAATGTGCAGCTCTTC.

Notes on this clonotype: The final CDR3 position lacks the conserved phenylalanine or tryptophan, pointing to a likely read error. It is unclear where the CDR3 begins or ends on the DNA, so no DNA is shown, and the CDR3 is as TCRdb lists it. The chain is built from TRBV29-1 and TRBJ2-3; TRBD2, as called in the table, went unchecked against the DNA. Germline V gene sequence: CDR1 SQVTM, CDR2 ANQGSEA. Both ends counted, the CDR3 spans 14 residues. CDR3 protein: CSVTIAGVTDTHYY.

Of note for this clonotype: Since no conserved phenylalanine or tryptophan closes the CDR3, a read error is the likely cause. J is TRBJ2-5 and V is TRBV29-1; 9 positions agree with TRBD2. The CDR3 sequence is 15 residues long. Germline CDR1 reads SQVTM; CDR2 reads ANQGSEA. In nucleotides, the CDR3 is TGCAGGGATCGGATTAGCGGGAGTTGGGCAGAGACCCAGTACTCC. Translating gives CRDRISGSWAETQYS.

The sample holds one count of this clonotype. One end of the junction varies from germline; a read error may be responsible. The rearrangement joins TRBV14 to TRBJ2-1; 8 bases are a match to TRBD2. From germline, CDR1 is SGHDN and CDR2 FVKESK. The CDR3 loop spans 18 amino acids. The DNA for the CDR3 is TGTGCCAGCAGCCATGTGGGTACCAGCGGGAGACATTACAATAAGCAGTTCTTC. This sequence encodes CASSHVGTSGRHYNKQFF.

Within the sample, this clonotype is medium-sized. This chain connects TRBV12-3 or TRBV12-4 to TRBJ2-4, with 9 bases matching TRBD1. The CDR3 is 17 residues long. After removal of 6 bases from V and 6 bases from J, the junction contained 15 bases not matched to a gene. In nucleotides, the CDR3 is TGTGCCAGCAGCTTTTTTGGCCCGGGACAGGGTACAAACATTCAGTACTTC. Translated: CASSFFGPGQGTNIQYF.

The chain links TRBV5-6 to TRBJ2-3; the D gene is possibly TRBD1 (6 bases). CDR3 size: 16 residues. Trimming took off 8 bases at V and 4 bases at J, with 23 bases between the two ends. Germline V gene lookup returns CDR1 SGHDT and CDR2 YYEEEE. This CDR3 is CASRLGGGSSSDTQYF. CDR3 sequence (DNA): TGTGCCAGTAGGCTTGGGGGCGGAAGTAGCTCAGATACGCAGTATTTT. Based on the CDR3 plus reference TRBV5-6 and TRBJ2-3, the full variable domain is DAGVTQSPTHLIKTRGQQVTLRCSPKSGHDTVSWYQQALGQGPQFIFQYYEEEERQRGNFPDRFSGHQFPNYSSELNVNALLLGDSALYLCASRLGGGSSSDTQYFGPGTRLTVL.

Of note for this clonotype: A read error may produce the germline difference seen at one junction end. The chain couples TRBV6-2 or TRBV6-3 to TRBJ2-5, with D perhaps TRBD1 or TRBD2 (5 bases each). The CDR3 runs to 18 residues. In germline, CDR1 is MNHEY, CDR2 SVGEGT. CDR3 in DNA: TGCGCCAGCAGTTTCCACCCTCGGGACCTCCTGTACGAAGAGACCCAGTACTTC. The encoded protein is CASSFHPRDLLYEETQYF.

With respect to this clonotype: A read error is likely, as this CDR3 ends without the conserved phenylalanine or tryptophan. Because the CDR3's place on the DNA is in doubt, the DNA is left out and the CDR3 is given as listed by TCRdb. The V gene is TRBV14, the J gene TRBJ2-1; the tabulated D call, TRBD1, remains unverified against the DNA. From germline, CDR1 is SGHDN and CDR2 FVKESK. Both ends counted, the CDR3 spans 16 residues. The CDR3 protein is CASSRRQGGRLNEPFS.

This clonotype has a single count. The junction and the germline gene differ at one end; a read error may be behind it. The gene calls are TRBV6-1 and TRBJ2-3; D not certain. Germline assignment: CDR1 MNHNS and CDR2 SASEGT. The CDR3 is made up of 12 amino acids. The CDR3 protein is CASKPSTEAQYF. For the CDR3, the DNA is TGTGCTAGCAAGCCCAGCACAGAAGCGCAGTATTTT.

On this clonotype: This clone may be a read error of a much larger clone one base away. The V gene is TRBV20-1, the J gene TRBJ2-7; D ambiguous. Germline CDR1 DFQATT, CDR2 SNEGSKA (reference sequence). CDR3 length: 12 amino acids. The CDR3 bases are TGCAGTGCTAGAGATCGGCCCTACGAGCATTACTTC. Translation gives CSARDRPYEHYF.

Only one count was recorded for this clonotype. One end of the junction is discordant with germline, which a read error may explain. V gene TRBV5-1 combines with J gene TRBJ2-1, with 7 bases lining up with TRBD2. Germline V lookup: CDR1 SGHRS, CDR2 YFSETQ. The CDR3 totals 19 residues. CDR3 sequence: CASRLVSWEGRHLYNEQFF. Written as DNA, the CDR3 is TGCGCCAGCCGCTTGGTCTCTTGGGAGGGGCGTCATCTCTACAATGAGCAGTTCTTT.

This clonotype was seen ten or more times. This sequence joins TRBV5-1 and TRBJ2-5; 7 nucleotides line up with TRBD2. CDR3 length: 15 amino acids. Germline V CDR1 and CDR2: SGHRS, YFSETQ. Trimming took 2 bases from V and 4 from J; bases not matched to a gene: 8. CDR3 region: CASSFDGEGRETQYF. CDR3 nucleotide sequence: TGCGCCAGCAGCTTTGACGGGGAGGGCCGAGAGACCCAGTACTTC.

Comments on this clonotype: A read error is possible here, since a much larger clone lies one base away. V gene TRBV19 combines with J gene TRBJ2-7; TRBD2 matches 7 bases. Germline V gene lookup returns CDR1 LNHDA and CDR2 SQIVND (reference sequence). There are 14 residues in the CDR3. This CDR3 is CASSPTSAPYEEYF. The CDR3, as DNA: TGTGCCAGTAGCCCCACTAGCGCGCCCTACGAGGAGTACTTC.

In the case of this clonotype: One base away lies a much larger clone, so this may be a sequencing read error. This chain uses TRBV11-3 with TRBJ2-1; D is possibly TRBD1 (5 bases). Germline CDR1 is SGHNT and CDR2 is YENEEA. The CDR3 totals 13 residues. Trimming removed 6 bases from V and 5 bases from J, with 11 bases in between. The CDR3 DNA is TGTGCCAGCAGGAACAGGACCAACAATGAGCAGTTCTTC. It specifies CASRNRTNNEQFF.

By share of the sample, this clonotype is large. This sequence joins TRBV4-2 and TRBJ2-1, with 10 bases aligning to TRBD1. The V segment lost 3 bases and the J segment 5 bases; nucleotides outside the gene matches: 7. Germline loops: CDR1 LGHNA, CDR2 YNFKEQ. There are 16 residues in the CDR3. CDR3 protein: CASSHAGGQGNNEQFF. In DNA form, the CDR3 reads TGTGCCAGCAGCCACGCCGGGGGACAGGGGAACAATGAGCAGTTCTTC.

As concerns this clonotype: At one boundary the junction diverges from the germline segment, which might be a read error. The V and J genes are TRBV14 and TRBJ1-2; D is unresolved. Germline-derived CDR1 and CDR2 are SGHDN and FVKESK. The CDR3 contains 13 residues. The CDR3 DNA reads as TGTGCCTGCAGCCAAGATTTGGAGGGTGCCTACACCTTC. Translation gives CACSQDLEGAYTF.

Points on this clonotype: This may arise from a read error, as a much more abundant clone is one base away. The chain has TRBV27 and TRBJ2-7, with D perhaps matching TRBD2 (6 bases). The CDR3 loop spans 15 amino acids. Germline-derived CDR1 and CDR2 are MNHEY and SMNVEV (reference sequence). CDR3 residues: CVSGWAGSSTYEQYF. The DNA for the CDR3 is TGTGTCAGCGGATGGGCGGGGAGTAGCACCTACGAGCAGTACTTC.

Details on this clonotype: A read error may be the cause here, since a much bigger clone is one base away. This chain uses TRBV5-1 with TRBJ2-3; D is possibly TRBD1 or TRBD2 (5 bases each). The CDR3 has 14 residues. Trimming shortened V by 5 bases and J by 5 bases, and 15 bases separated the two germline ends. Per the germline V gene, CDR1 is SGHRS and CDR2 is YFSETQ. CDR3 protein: CASSGGWQEDTQYF. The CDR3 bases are TGCGCCAGCAGTGGGGGATGGCAGGAAGATACGCAGTATTTT.

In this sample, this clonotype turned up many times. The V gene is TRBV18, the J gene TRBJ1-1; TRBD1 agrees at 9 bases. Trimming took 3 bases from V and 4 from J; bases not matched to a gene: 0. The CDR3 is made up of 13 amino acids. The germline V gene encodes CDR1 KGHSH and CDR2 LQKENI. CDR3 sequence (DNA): TGTGCCAGCTCACCGGGACAGGGCACTGAAGCTTTCTTT. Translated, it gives CASSPGQGTEAFF.

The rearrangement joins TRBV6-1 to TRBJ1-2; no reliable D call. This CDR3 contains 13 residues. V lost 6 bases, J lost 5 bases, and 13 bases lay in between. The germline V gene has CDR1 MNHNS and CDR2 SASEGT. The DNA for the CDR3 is TGTGCCAGCAGAGAACAAGGGCCTTATGGCTACACCTTC. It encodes CASREQGPYGYTF.

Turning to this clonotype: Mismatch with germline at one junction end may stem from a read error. CDR3 sequence reads: CVSSHGLAIEQYF. The DNA of the CDR3 is TGTGTCAGCAGTCACGGACTAGCAATCGAGCAGTACTTC. The chain joins TRBV6-2 or TRBV6-3 to TRBJ2-7, with TRBD2 matching 8 bases. CDR3 length: 13 residues. Germline CDR1 reads MNHEY; CDR2 reads SVGEGT.

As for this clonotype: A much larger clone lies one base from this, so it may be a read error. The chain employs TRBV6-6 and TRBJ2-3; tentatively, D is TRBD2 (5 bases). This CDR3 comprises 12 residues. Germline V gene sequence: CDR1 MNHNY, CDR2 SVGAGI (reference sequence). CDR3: CTSSPDSVLQYF. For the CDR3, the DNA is TGTACCAGCAGTCCGGACTCCGTTCTGCAGTATTTT.

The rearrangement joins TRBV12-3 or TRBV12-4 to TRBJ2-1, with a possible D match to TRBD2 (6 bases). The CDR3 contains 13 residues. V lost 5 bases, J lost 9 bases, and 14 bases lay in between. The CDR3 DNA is TGTGCCAGCAGTCTAAGAGGGCGGGGTGAGCAGTTCTTC. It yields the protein CASSLRGRGEQFF.

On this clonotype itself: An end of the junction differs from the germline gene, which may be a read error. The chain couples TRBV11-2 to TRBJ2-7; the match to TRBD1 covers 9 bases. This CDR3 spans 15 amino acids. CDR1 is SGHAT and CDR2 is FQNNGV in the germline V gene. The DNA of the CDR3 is TGTGCCAGCATCTTGCGATGGACAGGGGAAAACGAGCAGTATTTC. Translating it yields CASILRWTGENEQYF. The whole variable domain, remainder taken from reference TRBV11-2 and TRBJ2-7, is EAGVAQSPRYKIIEKRQSVAFWCNPISGHATLYWYQQILGQGPKLLIQFQNNGVVDDSQLPKDRFSAERLKGVDSTLKIQPAKLEDSAVYLCASILRWTGENEQYFGPGTRLTVT.

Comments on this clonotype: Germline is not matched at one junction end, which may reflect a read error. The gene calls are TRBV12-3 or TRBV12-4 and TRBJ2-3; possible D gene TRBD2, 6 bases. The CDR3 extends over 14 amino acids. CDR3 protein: CASTLGRDCDTQYF. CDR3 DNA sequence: TGTGCCAGCACTTTAGGAAGGGACTGTGATACGCAGTATTTT.